A single sample gave rise to the 29 T cell receptor beta chains below, sequenced in a study of chemoradiotherapy in HPV16-positive cancers. TCRdb's table, derived via immunoSEQ multiplex PCR, lists solely in-frame clones and lacks some. This sample has some 9,700 clones, with around 73% found just once. This sample was gathered from a patient who underwent chemoradiotherapy. The source is a human donor with HPV-associated anogenital cancer.

In its sample, this clone was seen a few times. The genes are TRBV29-1 and TRBJ2-3, with TRBD2 identical over 7 bases. Trimming took 8 bases from V and 1 from J; bases not matched to a gene: 12. The CDR3 runs to 15 residues. Germline V CDR1 and CDR2: SQVTM, ANQGSEA. Here the CDR3 DNA reads TGCAGCCTCCCTCGGGGAGGGACGGGCACAGATACGCAGTATTTT. This gives the protein CSLPRGGTGTDTQYF.

The V gene is TRBV27, the J gene TRBJ1-2; D remains unclear. Germline V gives CDR1 MNHEY, CDR2 SMNVEV (reference sequence). Trimming stripped 6 bases from V and 4 bases from J, with 6 bases between. The CDR3 covers 11 residues. The CDR3 reads CASSAAYGYTF. The CDR3 region has the DNA TGTGCCAGCAGCGCAGCCTATGGCTACACCTTC.

This sequence joins TRBV12-5 and TRBJ2-2; D possibly corresponds to TRBD2 (6 bases). The CDR3 is made up of 15 amino acids. V gave up 2 bases and J gave up 2 bases, with 9 bases separating them. Germline assignment: CDR1 LGHNT and CDR2 FRNRAP. In nucleotides, the CDR3 is TGTGCTAGTGGTTTGTTCGGGGGAAACACCGGGGAGCTGTTTTTT. The encoded protein is CASGLFGGNTGELFF.

V and J are TRBV27 and TRBJ2-3; 11 bases match TRBD2. CDR3 length equals 17 residues. CDR1 is MNHEY and CDR2 is SMNVEV in the germline V gene (reference sequence). Germline trimming cut 5 bases from V and 4 bases from J; bases unmatched to any gene: 11. The CDR3 coding sequence is TGTGCCAGCAGTATCCTCTTAGCGGGGGGGTTGGCAGATACGCAGTATTTT. Its translation: CASSILLAGGLADTQYF.

This chain connects TRBV4-3 to TRBJ2-1; unclear D gene. This CDR3 contains 13 residues. Trimming cost V 0 bases and J 5 bases, with 5 bases left between them. The V gene's germline CDR1 is LGHNA and CDR2 YSLEER. Here the CDR3 DNA reads TGCGCCAGCAGCCAAGATGAAGACAATGAGCAGTTCTTC. It yields the protein CASSQDEDNEQFF.

The V and J genes are TRBV30 and TRBJ2-5; TRBD2 aligns across 11 bases. Germline V gene sequence: CDR1 GTSNPN, CDR2 SVGIG (reference sequence). After removal of 4 bases from V and 5 bases from J, the junction contained 6 bases not matched to a gene. The CDR3 sequence is 14 residues long. The CDR3 DNA reads as TGTGCCTGGATGATAGCGGGGGGGAGGGAGACCCAGTACTTC. Amino acids: CAWMIAGGRETQYF.

This clone has only one observation. The chain couples TRBV28 to TRBJ1-6; 8 bases match TRBD1. The J segment lost 1 base and the V segment lost 2 bases, leaving 4 bases of the junction unmatched. Germline V gene data show CDR1 as MDHEN and CDR2 as SYDVKM. The CDR3 is 17 residues long. The CDR3 loop reads CASSLTGGKSYNSPLHF. As DNA, the CDR3 is TGTGCCAGCAGTTTAACAGGGGGGAAATCCTATAATTCACCCCTCCACTTT.

J is TRBJ2-1 and V is TRBV7-6, with 10 bases matching TRBD2. The length of the CDR3 is 16 residues. V dropped 1 base and J dropped 7; count of bases not matched to a gene: 7. Germline V gives CDR1 SGHVS, CDR2 FNYEAQ. Here the CDR3 reads CASSLVWSGGANEQFF. The CDR3 DNA is TGTGCCAGCAGCTTAGTCTGGAGCGGGGGGGCAAATGAGCAGTTCTTC.

The chain links TRBV4-1 to TRBJ2-2; 8 nucleotides agree with TRBD1. Trimming cost V 3 bases and J 2 bases; bases outside gene matches: 5. The CDR3 runs 16 residues. CDR1 is MGHRA, CDR2 YSYEKL, per germline. CDR3: CASSHRQGLNTGELFF. DNA for the CDR3: TGCGCCAGCAGCCACAGACAGGGGCTTAACACCGGGGAGCTGTTTTTT.

In this sample, this clone turned up a few times. V is TRBV5-1 and J is TRBJ2-7; possible D gene TRBD1, 6 bases. V was pared by 0 bases and J by 1 base, with 11 bases between. CDR1 is SGHRS and CDR2 is YFSETQ in the germline V gene. CDR3 length: 15 residues. The CDR3 loop reads CASSLEAGDSYEQYF. The CDR3 DNA reads as TGCGCCAGCAGCTTGGAGGCAGGGGATTCCTACGAGCAGTACTTC.

There are a few counts of this clone. The V gene is TRBV6-1, the J gene TRBJ2-1, with D hard to call. This CDR3 is 14 amino acids long. V was shortened by 8 bases and J by 0 bases, with 11 bases between the two germline ends. Germline CDR1 MNHNS, CDR2 SASEGT. CDR3 coding DNA: TGTGCCAGCCTTCCAATGAGCTCCTACAATGAGCAGTTCTTC. Its translation is CASLPMSSYNEQFF.

The chain combines TRBV5-6 with TRBJ2-1, with 11 bases identical to TRBD2. V was pared by 8 bases and J by 7 bases, with 8 bases of the junction left unmatched. The CDR3 sequence is 14 residues long. The V gene's germline CDR1 is SGHDT and CDR2 YYEEEE. DNA of the CDR3: TGTGCCAGTCAAGCGGGACTAGCGGTAAATGAGCAGTTCTTC. This encodes CASQAGLAVNEQFF.

CDR3 region: CASSPDRGTEKLFF. The CDR3 bases are TGTGCCAGCAGCCCGGACAGGGGTACTGAAAAACTGTTTTTT. The V gene is TRBV6-5, the J gene TRBJ1-4, with 9 bases lining up with TRBD1. V gave up 6 bases and J gave up 7 bases; unmatched junction bases: 6. The CDR3 totals 14 residues. The germline gives CDR1 MNHEY, CDR2 SVGAGI.

V usage is TRBV28 and J usage is TRBJ1-6; unclear D gene. The CDR3 is 12 residues long. V was clipped by 7 bases and J by 9 bases, with 10 bases between them. Germline V gives CDR1 MDHEN, CDR2 SYDVKM. The CDR3 nucleotides read TGTGCCAGCACGGGCGGTATTTCACCCCTCCACTTT. Translated, it gives CASTGGISPLHF.

The chain carries TRBV7-9 and TRBJ1-5, with 7 bases lining up with TRBD1. The CDR3 covers 14 residues. J was trimmed by 6 bases and V by 6 bases; bases with no gene match: 8. Germline CDR1 is SEHNR and CDR2 is FQNEAQ (reference sequence). CDR3 in DNA: TGTGCCAGCAGTCTTGGGACAGTCAGTCAGCCCCAGCATTTT. Its translation: CASSLGTVSQPQHF.

The chain couples TRBV5-4 to TRBJ2-7; D possibly uses TRBD1 or TRBD2 (5 bases each). The CDR3 totals 15 residues. Looked up from germline, CDR1 is SGHNT and CDR2 is YYREEE (reference sequence). With 3 bases removed from V and 1 base from J, the gap between germline ends came to 14 bases. The DNA for the CDR3 is TGTGCCAGCAGCTCACTACAGGAGGCGTCCTACGAGCAGTACTTC. It codes for CASSSLQEASYEQYF.

In the case of this clone: Germline is not matched at one junction end, which may reflect a read error. This chain uses TRBV6-6 with TRBJ1-2; D gene unclear. The CDR3 has 11 residues. The germline V gene has CDR1 MNHNY and CDR2 SVGAGI (reference sequence). The CDR3 region has the DNA TGTGCCAGCAGTTACCGCGACACCATCTACTTC. Translation: CASSYRDTIYF.

J is TRBJ1-5 and V is TRBV6-1; 7 bases are a match to TRBD1. This CDR3 region has 15 residues. The J segment lost 3 bases and the V segment lost 4 bases, leaving 6 bases of the junction unmatched. CDR1 and CDR2 (germline): MNHNS, SASEGT. The CDR3 DNA follows: TGTGCCAGCAGTGTCCCGGACAGGATCAATCAGCCCCAGCATTTT. This translates into CASSVPDRINQPQHF.

The rearrangement joins TRBV29-1 to TRBJ1-1; a possible D gene is TRBD1 (6 bases). CDR1 is SQVTM and CDR2 is ANQGSEA in the germline V gene. CDR3 size: 15 residues. V dropped 4 bases and J dropped 1 base, with 16 bases sitting between them. The CDR3 reads CSVGSRYRENTEAFF. The CDR3 DNA reads as TGCAGCGTTGGCTCTCGGTACAGGGAGAACACTGAAGCTTTCTTT. The entire variable domain, with the rest obtained from reference TRBV29-1 and TRBJ1-1, is as follows: SAVISQKPSRDICQRGTSLTIQCQVDSQVTMMFWYRQQPGQSLTLIATANQGSEATYESGFVIDKFPISRPNLTFSTLTVSNMSPEDSSIYLCSVGSRYRENTEAFFGQGTRLTVV.

The CDR3 DNA reads TGTGCCAGCAGTTATCGGGACAGGGCCTCCTACGAGCAGTACTTC. Its protein product is CASSYRDRASYEQYF. The rearrangement joins TRBV6-5 to TRBJ2-7; 9 nucleotides align to TRBD1. Germline assignment: CDR1 MNHEY and CDR2 SVGAGI. CDR3 length: 15 residues. The V gene end was trimmed by 3 bases and the J gene end by 0 bases; junction bases not matched to a gene: 3.

The chain uses TRBV4-3 and TRBJ1-5; unclear D gene. Germline assignment: CDR1 LGHNA and CDR2 YSLEER. V was shortened by 4 bases and J by 6 bases, with 1 base between the two germline ends. The CDR3 totals 10 residues. The chain's CDR3 is CASSRQPQHF. CDR3 coding DNA: TGCGCCAGCAGCCGTCAGCCCCAGCATTTT.

The chain employs TRBV5-1 and TRBJ1-1, with a possible D match to TRBD1 (6 bases). The CDR3 sequence is 15 residues long. Between the trimmed V and J ends, which lost 3 bases and 3 bases, there was a span of 15 bases. Germline V gene data show CDR1 as SGHRS and CDR2 as YFSETQ. CDR3 bases: TGCGCCAGCAGCTCAATACAGGGAGGTGACACTGAAGCTTTCTTT. It yields the protein CASSSIQGGDTEAFF.

V and J are TRBV15 and TRBJ2-1; D is undetermined. Germline CDR1 is LNHNV and CDR2 is YYDKDF (reference sequence). V was shortened by 0 bases and J by 8 bases, with 5 bases between the two germline ends. This CDR3 has 12 amino acids. Here the CDR3 DNA reads TGTGCCACCAGCAGAGATTACGATGAGCAGTTCTTC. Amino acid sequence: CATSRDYDEQFF. Combining the CDR3 with reference TRBV15 and TRBJ2-1 gives the whole variable domain DAMVIQNPRYQVTQFGKPVTLSCSQTLNHNVMYWYQQKSSQAPKLLFHYYDKDFNNEADTPDNFQSRRPNTSFCFLDIRSPGLGDTAMYLCATSRDYDEQFFGPGTRLTVL.

This chain links TRBV28 with TRBJ1-5; no reliable D call. V lost 3 bases and J lost 3, with 9 bases in between. This CDR3 is 14 amino acids long. The germline V gene has CDR1 MDHEN and CDR2 SYDVKM. The CDR3 coding sequence is TGTGCCAGCAGTTTTGGTGCTCTCAATCAGCCCCAGCATTTT. Translation: CASSFGALNQPQHF.

The V gene is TRBV7-8, the J gene TRBJ2-1; 9 bases fit TRBD2. V was pared by 5 bases and J by 4 bases, with 3 bases of the junction left unmatched. CDR3 length: 14 amino acids. CDR1 and CDR2 from the germline V gene are SGHVS and FQNEAQ. The CDR3 DNA is TGTGCCAGCAGCCGTAGCGGGGGTTACAATGAGCAGTTCTTC. This sequence encodes CASSRSGGYNEQFF. Looking up the rest from reference TRBV7-8 and TRBJ2-1 gives the full variable domain: GAGVSQSPRYKVAKRGQDVALRCDPISGHVSLFWYQQALGQGPEFLTYFQNEAQLDKSGLPSDRFFAERPEGSVSTLKIQRTQQEDSAVYLCASSRSGGYNEQFFGPGTRLTVL.

This chain links TRBV29-1 with TRBJ1-1; the D is unclear. This CDR3 is built from 13 residues. Trimming removed 1 base at V and 0 bases at J, with 6 bases between. Germline V lookup: CDR1 SQVTM, CDR2 ANQGSEA. CDR3 DNA: TGCAGCGTTGAAGGACGGCTGAACACTGAAGCTTTCTTT. This codes for CSVEGRLNTEAFF.

The chain links TRBV21-1 to TRBJ2-4; no check of the table's D call, TRBD1, against the DNA was made. TRBV21-1 is a pseudogene. The CDR3 covers 17 residues. The CDR3: CASSNYQGNEAKNIQYF. In DNA form, the CDR3 reads TGTGCCAGCAGCAATTACCAGGGGAATGAGGCCAAAAACATTCAGTACTTC.

The rearrangement uses TRBV9 and TRBJ1-4; 7 positions match TRBD1. V dropped 3 bases and J dropped 7; count of bases not matched to a gene: 9. CDR1 and CDR2 from the germline V gene are SGDLS and YYNGEE. The CDR3 consists of 15 residues. Here the CDR3 DNA reads TGTGCCAGCAGCGCGACACAGGGGTCGGGTGAAAAACTGTTTTTT. Translation gives CASSATQGSGEKLFF.

The chain uses TRBV5-4 and TRBJ2-5; D not certain. This CDR3 has 14 amino acids. The V and J ends lost 1 base and 5 bases respectively, with 12 bases between them. Germline V gene lookup returns CDR1 SGHNT and CDR2 YYREEE (reference sequence). The CDR3 nucleotides read TGTGCCAGCAGCTTGTTTGCTGTGGGGGAGACCCAGTACTTC. It translates to CASSLFAVGETQYF. The full variable domain, rest sourced from reference TRBV5-4 and TRBJ2-5, is ETGVTQSPTHLIKTRGQQVTLRCSSQSGHNTVSWYQQALGQGPQFIFQYYREEENGRGNFPPRFSGLQFPNYSSELNVNALELDDSALYLCASSLFAVGETQYFGPGTRLLVL.